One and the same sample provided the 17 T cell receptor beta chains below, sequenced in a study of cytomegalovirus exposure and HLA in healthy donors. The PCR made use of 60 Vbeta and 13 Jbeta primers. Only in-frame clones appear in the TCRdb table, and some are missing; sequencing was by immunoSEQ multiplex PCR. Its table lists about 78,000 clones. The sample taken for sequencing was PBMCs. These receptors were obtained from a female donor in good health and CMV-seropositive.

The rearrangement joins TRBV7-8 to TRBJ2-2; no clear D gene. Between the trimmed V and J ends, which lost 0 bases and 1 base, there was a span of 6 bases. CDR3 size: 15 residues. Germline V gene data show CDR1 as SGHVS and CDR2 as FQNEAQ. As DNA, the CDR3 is TGTGCCAGCAGCTTAGCTCTACGGAACACCGGGGAGCTGTTTTTT. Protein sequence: CASSLALRNTGELFF.

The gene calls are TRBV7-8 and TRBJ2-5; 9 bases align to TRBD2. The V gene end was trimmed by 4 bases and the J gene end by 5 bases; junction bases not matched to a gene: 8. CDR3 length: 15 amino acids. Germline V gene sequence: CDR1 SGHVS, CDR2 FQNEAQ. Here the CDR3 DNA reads TGTGCCAGCAGCTATAGCGGGGGATGGGAGGAGACCCAGTACTTC. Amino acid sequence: CASSYSGGWEETQYF.

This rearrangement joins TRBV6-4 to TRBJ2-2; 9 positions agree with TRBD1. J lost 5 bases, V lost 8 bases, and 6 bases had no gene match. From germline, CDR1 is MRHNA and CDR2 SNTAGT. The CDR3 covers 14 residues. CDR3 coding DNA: TGTGCCAGCTTGGGGACAGGGCGGACCGGGGAGCTGTTTTTT. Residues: CASLGTGRTGELFF.

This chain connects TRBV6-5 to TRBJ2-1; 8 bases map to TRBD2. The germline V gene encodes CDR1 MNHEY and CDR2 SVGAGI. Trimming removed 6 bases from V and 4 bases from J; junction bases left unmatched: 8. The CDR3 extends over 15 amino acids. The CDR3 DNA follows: TGTGCCAGCAGCGCGGCGGGGGGACTATACAATGAGCAGTTCTTC. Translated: CASSAAGGLYNEQFF.

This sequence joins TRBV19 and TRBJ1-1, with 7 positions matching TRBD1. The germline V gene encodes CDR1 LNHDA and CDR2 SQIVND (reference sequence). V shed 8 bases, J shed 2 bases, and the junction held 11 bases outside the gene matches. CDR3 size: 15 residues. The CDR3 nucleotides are TGTGCCAGTTGTCGCCGGGACAGAGATAACACTGAAGCTTTCTTT. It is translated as CASCRRDRDNTEAFF. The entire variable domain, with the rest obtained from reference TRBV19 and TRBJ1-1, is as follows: DGGITQSPKYLFRKEGQNVTLSCEQNLNHDAMYWYRQDPGQGLRLIYYSQIVNDFQKGDIAEGYSVSREKKESFPLTVTSAQKNPTAFYLCASCRRDRDNTEAFFGQGTRLTVV.

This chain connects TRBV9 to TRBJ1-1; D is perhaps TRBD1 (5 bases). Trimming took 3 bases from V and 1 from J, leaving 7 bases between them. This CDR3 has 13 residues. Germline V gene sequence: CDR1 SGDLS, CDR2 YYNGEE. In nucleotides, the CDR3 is TGTGCCAGCAGCGCCGGACAGAACACTGAAGCTTTCTTT. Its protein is CASSAGQNTEAFF.

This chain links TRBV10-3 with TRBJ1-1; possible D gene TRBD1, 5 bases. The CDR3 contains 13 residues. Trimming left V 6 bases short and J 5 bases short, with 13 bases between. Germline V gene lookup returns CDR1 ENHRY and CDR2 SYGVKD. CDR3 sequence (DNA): TGTGCCATCAGCACAGGTATGAGTACTGAAGCTTTCTTT. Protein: CAISTGMSTEAFF.

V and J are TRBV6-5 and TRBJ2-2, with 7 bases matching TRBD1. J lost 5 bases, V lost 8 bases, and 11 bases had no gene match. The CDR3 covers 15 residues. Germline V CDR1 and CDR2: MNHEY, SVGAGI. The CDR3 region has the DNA TGTGCCAGCGGGTGGACAGGAGCAGGAACCGGGGAGCTGTTTTTT. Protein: CASGWTGAGTGELFF.

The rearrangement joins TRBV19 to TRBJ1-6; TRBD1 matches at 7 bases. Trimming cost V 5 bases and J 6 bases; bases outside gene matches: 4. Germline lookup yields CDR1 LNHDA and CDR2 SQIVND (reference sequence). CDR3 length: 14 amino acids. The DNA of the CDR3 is TGTGCCAGTAGTTTTGGACAGGCTAATTCACCCCTCCACTTT. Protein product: CASSFGQANSPLHF.

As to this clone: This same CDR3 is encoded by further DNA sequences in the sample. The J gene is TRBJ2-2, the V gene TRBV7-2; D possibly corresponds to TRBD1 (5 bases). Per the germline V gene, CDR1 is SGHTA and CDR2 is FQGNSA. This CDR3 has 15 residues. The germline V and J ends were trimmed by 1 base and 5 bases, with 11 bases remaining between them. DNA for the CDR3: TGTGCCAGCAGCTTAGTGGCAGGGAATACCGGGGAGCTGTTTTTT. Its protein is CASSLVAGNTGELFF.

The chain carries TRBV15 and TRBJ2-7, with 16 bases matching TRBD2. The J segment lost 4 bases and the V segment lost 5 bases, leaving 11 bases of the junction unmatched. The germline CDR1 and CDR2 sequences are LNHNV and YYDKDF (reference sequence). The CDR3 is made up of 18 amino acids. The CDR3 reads CATSGALGLAGGPYEQYF. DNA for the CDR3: TGTGCCACCAGCGGCGCCCTGGGACTAGCGGGGGGGCCGTACGAGCAGTACTTC. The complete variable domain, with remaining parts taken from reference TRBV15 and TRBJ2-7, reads DAMVIQNPRYQVTQFGKPVTLSCSQTLNHNVMYWYQQKSSQAPKLLFHYYDKDFNNEADTPDNFQSRRPNTSFCFLDIRSPGLGDTAMYLCATSGALGLAGGPYEQYFGPGTRLTVT.

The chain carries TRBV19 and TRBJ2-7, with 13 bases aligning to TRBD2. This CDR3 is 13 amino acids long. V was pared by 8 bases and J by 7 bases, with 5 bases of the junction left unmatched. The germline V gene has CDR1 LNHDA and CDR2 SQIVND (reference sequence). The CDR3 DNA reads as TGTGCCAGTGGGACTAGCGGGATTCATGAGCAGTACTTC. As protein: CASGTSGIHEQYF.

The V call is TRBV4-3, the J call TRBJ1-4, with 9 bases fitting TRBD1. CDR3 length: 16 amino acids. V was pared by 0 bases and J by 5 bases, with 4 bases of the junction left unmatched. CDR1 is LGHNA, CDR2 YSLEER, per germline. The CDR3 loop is CASSQDWDRANEKLFF. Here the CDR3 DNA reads TGCGCCAGCAGCCAAGATTGGGACAGGGCCAATGAAAAACTGTTTTTT.

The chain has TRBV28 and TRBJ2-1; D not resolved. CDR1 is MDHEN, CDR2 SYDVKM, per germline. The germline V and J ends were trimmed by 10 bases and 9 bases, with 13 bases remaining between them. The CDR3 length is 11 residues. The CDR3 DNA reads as TGTGCCACCGCGGCACAATCTGAGCAGTTCTTC. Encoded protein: CATAAQSEQFF.

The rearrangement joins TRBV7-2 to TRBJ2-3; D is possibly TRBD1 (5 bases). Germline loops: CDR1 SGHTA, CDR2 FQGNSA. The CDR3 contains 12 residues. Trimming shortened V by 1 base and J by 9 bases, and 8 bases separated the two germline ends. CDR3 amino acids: CASSLDDRTQYF. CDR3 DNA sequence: TGTGCCAGCAGCTTAGATGACAGAACGCAGTATTTT.

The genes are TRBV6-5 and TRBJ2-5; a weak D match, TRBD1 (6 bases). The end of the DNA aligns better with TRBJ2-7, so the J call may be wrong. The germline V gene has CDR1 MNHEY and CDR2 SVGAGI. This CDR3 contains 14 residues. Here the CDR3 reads CASSYAGESYEQYF. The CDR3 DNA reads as TGTGCCAGCAGTTACGCAGGGGAATCCTACGAGCAGTACTTC.

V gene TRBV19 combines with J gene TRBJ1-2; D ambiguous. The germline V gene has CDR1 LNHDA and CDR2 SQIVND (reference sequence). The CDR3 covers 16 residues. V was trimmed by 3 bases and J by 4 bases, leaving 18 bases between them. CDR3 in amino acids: CASSIWLSGLSYGYTF. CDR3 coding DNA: TGTGCCAGTAGTATCTGGTTATCGGGGTTAAGCTATGGCTACACCTTC.